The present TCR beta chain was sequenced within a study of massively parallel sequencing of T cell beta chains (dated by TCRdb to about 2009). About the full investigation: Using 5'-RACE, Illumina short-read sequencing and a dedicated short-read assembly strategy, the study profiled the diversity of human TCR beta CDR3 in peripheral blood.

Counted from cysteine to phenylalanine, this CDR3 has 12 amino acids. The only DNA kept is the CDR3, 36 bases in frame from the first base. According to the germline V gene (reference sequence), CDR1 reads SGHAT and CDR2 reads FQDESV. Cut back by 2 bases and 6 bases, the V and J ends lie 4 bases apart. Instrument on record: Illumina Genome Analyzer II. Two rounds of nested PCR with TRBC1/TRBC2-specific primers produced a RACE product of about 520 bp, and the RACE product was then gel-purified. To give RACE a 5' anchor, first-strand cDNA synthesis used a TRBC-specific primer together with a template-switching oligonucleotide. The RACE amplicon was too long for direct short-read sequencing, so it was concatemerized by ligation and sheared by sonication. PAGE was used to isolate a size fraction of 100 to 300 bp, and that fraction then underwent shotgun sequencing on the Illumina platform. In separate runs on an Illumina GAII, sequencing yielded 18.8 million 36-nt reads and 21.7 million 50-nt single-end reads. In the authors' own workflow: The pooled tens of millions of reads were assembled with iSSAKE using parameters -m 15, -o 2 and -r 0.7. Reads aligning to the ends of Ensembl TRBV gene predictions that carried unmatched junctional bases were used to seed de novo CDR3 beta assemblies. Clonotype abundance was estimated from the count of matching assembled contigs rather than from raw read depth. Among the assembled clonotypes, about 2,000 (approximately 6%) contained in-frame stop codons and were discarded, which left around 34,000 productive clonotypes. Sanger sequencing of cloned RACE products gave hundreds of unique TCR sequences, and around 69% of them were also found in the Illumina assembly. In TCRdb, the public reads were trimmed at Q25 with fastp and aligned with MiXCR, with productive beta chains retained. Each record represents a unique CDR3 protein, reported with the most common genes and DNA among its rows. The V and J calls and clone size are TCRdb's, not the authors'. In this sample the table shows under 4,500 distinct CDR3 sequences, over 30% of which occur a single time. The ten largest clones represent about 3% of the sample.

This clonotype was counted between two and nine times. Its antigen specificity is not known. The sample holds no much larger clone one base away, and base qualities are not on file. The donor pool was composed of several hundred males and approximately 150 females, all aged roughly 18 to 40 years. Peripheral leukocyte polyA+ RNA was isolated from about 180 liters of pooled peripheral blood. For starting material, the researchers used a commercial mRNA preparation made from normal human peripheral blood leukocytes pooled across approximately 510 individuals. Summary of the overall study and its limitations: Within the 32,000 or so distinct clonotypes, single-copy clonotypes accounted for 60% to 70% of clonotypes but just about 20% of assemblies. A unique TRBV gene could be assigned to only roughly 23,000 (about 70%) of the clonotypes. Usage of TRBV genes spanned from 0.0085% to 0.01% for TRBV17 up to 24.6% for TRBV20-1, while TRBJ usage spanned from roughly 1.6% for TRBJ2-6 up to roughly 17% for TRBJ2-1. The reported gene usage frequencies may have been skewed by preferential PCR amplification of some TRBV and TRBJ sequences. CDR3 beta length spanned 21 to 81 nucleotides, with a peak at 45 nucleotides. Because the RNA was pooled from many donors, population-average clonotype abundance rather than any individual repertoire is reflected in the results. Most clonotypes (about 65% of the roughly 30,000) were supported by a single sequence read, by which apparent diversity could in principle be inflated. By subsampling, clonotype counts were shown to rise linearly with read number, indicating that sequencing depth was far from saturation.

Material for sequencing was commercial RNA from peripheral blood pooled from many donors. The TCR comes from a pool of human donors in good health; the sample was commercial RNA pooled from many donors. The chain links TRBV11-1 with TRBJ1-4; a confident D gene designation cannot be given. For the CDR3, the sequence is CASSLRDEKLFF. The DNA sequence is TGTGCCAGCAGCTTAAGGGATGAAAAACTGTTTTTT.